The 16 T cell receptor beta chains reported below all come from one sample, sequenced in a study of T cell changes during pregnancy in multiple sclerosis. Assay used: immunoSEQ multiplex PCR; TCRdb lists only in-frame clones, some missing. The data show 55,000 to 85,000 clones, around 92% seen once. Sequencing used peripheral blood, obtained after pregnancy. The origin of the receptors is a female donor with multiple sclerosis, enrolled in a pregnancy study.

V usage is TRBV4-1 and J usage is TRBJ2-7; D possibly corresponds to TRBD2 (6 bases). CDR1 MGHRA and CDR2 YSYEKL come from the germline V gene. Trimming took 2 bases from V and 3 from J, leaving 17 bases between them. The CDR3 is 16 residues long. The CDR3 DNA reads TGCGCCAGCAGCCAAAACACCCACGGGAGCGGCTACGAGCAGTACTTC. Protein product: CASSQNTHGSGYEQYF.

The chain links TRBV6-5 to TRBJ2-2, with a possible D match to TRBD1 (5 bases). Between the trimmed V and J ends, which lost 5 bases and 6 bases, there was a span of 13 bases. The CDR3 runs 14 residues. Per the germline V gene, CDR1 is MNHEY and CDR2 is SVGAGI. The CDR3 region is CASSAQGLPGELFF. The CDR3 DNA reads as TGTGCCAGCAGTGCGCAGGGTCTACCCGGGGAGCTGTTTTTT.

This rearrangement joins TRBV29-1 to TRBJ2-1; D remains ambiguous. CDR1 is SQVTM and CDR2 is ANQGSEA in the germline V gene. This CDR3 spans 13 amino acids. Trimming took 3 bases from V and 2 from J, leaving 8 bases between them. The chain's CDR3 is CSVEYYAYNEQFF. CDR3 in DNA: TGCAGCGTTGAGTACTACGCCTACAATGAGCAGTTCTTC.

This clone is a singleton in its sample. The CDR3 protein is CASSPRQLAGGYNEQFF. The CDR3 DNA follows: TGTGCCAGCAGCCCGAGGCAACTAGCGGGGGGGTACAATGAGCAGTTCTTC. This sequence joins TRBV9 and TRBJ2-1, with 13 nucleotides matching TRBD2. Germline CDR1 reads SGDLS; CDR2 reads YYNGEE. CDR3 size: 17 residues. V gave up 4 bases and J gave up 4 bases; unmatched junction bases: 8.

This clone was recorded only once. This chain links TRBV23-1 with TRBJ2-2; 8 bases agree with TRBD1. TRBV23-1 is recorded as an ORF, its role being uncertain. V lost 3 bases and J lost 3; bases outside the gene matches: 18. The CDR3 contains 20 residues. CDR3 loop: CASSHWGQVEFRDYTGELFF. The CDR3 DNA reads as TGCGCCAGCAGTCACTGGGGACAGGTCGAATTCCGGGACTACACCGGGGAGCTGTTTTTT.

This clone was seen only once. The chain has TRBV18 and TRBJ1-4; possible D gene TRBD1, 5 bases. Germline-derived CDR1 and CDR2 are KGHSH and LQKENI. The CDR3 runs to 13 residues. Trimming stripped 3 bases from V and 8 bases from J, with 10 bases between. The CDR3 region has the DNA TGTGCCAGCTCACCCCGGGGGGAAGAAAAACTGTTTTTT. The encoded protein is CASSPRGEEKLFF.

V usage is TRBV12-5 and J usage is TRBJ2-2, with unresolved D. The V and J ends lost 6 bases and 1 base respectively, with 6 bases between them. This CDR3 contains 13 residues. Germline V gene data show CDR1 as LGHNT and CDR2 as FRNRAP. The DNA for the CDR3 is TGTGCTAGTGGGACGGGGAACACCGGGGAGCTGTTTTTT. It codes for CASGTGNTGELFF. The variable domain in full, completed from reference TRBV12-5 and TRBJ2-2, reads DARVTQTPRHKVTEMGQEVTMRCQPILGHNTVFWYRQTMMQGLELLAYFRNRAPLDDSGMPKDRFSAEMPDATLATLKIQPSEPRDSAVYFCASGTGNTGELFFGEGSRLTVL.

CDR3 DNA sequence: TGTGCCAGCACCTCTCCTCCAGGGGCTGAGAACACTGAAGCTTTCTTT. It codes for CASTSPPGAENTEAFF. V gene TRBV5-8 combines with J gene TRBJ1-1; the D gene is possibly TRBD1 (6 bases). The germline gives CDR1 SGHTS, CDR2 YDEGEE. V lost 6 bases and J lost 1, with 19 bases in between. The CDR3 runs to 16 residues.

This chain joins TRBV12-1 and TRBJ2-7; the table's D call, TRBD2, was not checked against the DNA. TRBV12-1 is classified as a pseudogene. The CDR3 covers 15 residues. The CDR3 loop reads CATRASRCGIAGQYF. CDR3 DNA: TGTGCCACCCGGGCTTCTAGGTGCGGGATAGCGGGACAGTACTTC.

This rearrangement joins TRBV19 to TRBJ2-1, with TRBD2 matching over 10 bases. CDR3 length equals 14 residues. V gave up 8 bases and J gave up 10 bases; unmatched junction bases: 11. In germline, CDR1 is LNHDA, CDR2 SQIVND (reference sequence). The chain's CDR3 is CASGLAGVEGEQFF. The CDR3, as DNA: TGTGCCAGTGGGCTAGCGGGAGTGGAAGGGGAGCAGTTCTTC.

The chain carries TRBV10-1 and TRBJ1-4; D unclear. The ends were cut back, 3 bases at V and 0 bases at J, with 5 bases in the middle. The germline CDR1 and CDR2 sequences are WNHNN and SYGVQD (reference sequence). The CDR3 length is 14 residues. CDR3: CASSEHATNEKLFF. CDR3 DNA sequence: TGCGCCAGCAGTGAACATGCAACTAATGAAAAACTGTTTTTT.

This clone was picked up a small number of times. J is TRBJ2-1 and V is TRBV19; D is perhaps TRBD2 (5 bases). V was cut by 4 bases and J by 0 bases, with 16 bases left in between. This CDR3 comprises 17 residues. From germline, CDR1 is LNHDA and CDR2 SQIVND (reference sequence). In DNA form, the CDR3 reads TGTGCCAGTAGTAATGAGCTAGCTTCGAGCTCCTACAATGAGCAGTTCTTC. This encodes CASSNELASSSYNEQFF.

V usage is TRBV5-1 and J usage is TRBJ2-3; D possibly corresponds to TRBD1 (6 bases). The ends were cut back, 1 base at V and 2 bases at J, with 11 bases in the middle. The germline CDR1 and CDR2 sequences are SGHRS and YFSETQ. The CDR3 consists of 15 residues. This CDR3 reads CASSLSGAPTDTQYF. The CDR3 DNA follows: TGCGCCAGCAGCTTGTCAGGGGCCCCCACAGATACGCAGTATTTT.

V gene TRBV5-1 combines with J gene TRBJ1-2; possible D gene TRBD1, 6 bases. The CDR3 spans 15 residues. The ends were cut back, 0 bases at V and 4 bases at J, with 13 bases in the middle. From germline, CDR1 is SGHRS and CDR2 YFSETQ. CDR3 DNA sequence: TGCGCCAGCAGCTTGGTTTCAGGGGAGGGCTATGGCTACACCTTC. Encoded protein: CASSLVSGEGYGYTF.

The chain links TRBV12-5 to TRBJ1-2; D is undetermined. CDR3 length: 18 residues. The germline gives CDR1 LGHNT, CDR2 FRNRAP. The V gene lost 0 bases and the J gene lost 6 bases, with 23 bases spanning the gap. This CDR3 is CASGLVISFRYSGDGYTF. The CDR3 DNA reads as TGTGCTAGTGGTTTGGTAATCTCTTTCCGTTACTCAGGCGATGGCTACACCTTC.

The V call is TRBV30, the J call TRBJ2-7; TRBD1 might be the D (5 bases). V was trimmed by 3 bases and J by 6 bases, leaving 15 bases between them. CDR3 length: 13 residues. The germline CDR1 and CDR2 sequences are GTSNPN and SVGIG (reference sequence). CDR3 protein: CAWSESEGVEQYF. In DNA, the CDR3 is TGTGCCTGGAGCGAATCAGAAGGGGTCGAGCAGTACTTC.